Listed here are 16 T cell receptor beta chains from one sample, sequenced in a study of early T cells in non-severe SARS-CoV-2 infection. TCRdb analysed the 5' RACE reads with MiXCR anew, one entry per CDR3 protein. Among 60,000 to 85,000 distinct CDR3 sequences, 15% to 18% were seen once, and the ten largest hold more than 10%. The sample comprised whole blood. The receptors derive from an adult who was a healthcare worker with PCR-confirmed SARS-CoV-2 infection or an uninfected control (not recorded which).

The chain links TRBV13 to TRBJ2-7; 10 nucleotides line up with TRBD1. V lost 5 bases and J lost 5; bases outside the gene matches: 9. Germline V CDR1 and CDR2: PRHDT, FYEKMQ (reference sequence). The CDR3 has 15 residues. This chain's CDR3 is CASSLRRDRGNEQYF. The CDR3 nucleotides read TGTGCCAGCAGCCTTCGCCGGGACAGGGGTAACGAGCAGTACTTC. The full variable domain, in which reference TRBV13 and TRBJ2-7 provide the parts outside the CDR3, is AAGVIQSPRHLIKEKRETATLKCYPIPRHDTVYWYQQGPGQDPQFLISFYEKMQSDKGSIPDRFSAQQFSDYHSELNMSSLELGDSALYFCASSLRRDRGNEQYFGPGTRLTVT.

This clonotype was recorded a few times. The gene calls are TRBV5-6 and TRBJ1-2, with D uncertain. Trimming pared 2 bases from V and 3 bases from J, leaving 11 bases between. The CDR3 is 14 residues long. Germline V CDR1 and CDR2: SGHDT, YYEEEE. For the CDR3, the DNA is TGTGCCAGCAGCTTCCTGGGAAAGGACTATGGCTACACCTTC. This gives the protein CASSFLGKDYGYTF.

The chain links TRBV29-1 to TRBJ1-2, with TRBD1 matching over 12 bases. With 7 bases clipped from V and 7 bases from J, the junction kept 7 bases outside the gene matches. Germline lookup yields CDR1 SQVTM and CDR2 ANQGSEA. The length of the CDR3 is 13 residues. In DNA, the CDR3 is TGCAGCGGAACCGGGACAGGGGGCTTTGGCTACACCTTC. The encoded protein is CSGTGTGGFGYTF.

This clonotype was detected a few times. The CDR3 sequence is CASSSGTRVSDTQYF. CDR3 coding DNA: TGTGCCAGCAGCTCCGGGACTAGGGTGTCAGATACGCAGTATTTT. V gene TRBV11-2 combines with J gene TRBJ2-3; 8 bases are shared with TRBD2. Germline V gene lookup returns CDR1 SGHAT and CDR2 FQNNGV. Trimming took 4 bases from V and 4 from J; bases not matched to a gene: 7. This CDR3 spans 15 amino acids. The full variable domain, rest sourced from reference TRBV11-2 and TRBJ2-3, is EAGVAQSPRYKIIEKRQSVAFWCNPISGHATLYWYQQILGQGPKLLIQFQNNGVVDDSQLPKDRFSAERLKGVDSTLKIQPAKLEDSAVYLCASSSGTRVSDTQYFGPGTRLTVL.

V gene TRBV7-2 combines with J gene TRBJ1-1; 7 nucleotides match TRBD1. This CDR3 has 15 residues. Germline V lookup: CDR1 SGHTA, CDR2 FQGNSA. J lost 0 bases, V lost 1 base, and 2 bases had no gene match. CDR3 nucleotide sequence: TGTGCCAGCAGCTTAGAGGGGGCCCTGAACACTGAAGCTTTCTTT. Translated: CASSLEGALNTEAFF.

This clonotype occurred a few times. J is TRBJ2-1 and V is TRBV5-4; 8 bases line up with TRBD2. This CDR3 comprises 16 residues. V was clipped by 0 bases and J by 3 bases; unmatched bases: 5. Germline V gene lookup returns CDR1 SGHNT and CDR2 YYREEE (reference sequence). The CDR3, as DNA: TGTGCCAGCAGCTTGGTTAGCGGGAAGGGCTACAATGAGCAGTTCTTC. Translating gives CASSLVSGKGYNEQFF.

V is TRBV29-1 and J is TRBJ2-1; 7 bases match TRBD2. Germline assignment: CDR1 SQVTM and CDR2 ANQGSEA. V gave up 3 bases and J gave up 4 bases; unmatched junction bases: 6. CDR3 length: 14 amino acids. The CDR3 sequence: CSVESAGIYNEQFF. CDR3 DNA sequence: TGCAGCGTTGAGTCAGCGGGGATTTACAATGAGCAGTTCTTC.

This clonotype has at least ten counts. The chain carries TRBV5-6 and TRBJ1-2, with D possibly matching TRBD1 (6 bases). CDR1 is SGHDT and CDR2 is YYEEEE in the germline V gene. This CDR3 comprises 14 residues. V was cut by 2 bases and J by 7 bases, with 15 bases left in between. The CDR3 nucleotides are TGTGCCAGCAGCTTCGCCGGGGGGCCTGGTGGCTACACCTTC. Translating gives CASSFAGGPGGYTF. Full variable domain (missing parts from reference TRBV5-6 and TRBJ1-2): DAGVTQSPTHLIKTRGQQVTLRCSPKSGHDTVSWYQQALGQGPQFIFQYYEEEERQRGNFPDRFSGHQFPNYSSELNVNALLLGDSALYLCASSFAGGPGGYTFGSGTRLTVV.

The chain has TRBV6-1 and TRBJ1-1; unclear D gene. This CDR3 has 13 amino acids. The germline V gene has CDR1 MNHNS and CDR2 SASEGT. Trimming removed 2 bases from V and 4 bases from J, with 8 bases in between. CDR3 in amino acids: CASSEYGGTEAFF. The CDR3 DNA sequence: TGTGCCAGCAGTGAATATGGTGGCACTGAAGCTTTCTTT.

This clonotype is a singleton in its sample. A much larger clone lies one base from this, so it may be a read error. No conserved phenylalanine or tryptophan ends this CDR3, so it is likely a read error. J is TRBJ2-7 and V is TRBV6-2 or TRBV6-3, with 7 bases aligning to TRBD1. Per the germline V gene, CDR1 is MNHEY and CDR2 is SVGEGT. The CDR3 loop spans 13 amino acids. With 6 bases clipped from V and 3 bases from J, the junction kept 5 bases outside the gene matches. Here the CDR3 DNA reads TGTGCCAGCAGAGAAACAGGGGACTACGAGCAGTACTAC. Amino acid sequence: CASRETGDYEQYY.

The genes are TRBV7-2 and TRBJ1-5; 7 nucleotides agree with TRBD1. The length of the CDR3 is 15 residues. Germline CDR1 and CDR2: SGHTA and FQGNSA. Germline trimming cut 1 base from V and 5 bases from J; bases unmatched to any gene: 5. The CDR3, as DNA: TGTGCCAGCAGCTTAGTGACAGGGCTTGATCAGCCCCAGCATTTT. Protein product: CASSLVTGLDQPQHF.

The V and J genes are TRBV4-1 and TRBJ2-5, with TRBD1 matching 9 bases. The CDR3 runs to 15 residues. V lost 5 bases and J lost 3; bases outside the gene matches: 7. Germline V gene sequence: CDR1 MGHRA, CDR2 YSYEKL. In DNA, the CDR3 is TGCGCCAGCAGCTTAACCGGGACAGGGAAAGAGACCCAGTACTTC. Translating it yields CASSLTGTGKETQYF.

The chain recombines TRBV11-3 with TRBJ2-1, with 8 bases fitting TRBD1. This CDR3 has 15 amino acids. The V gene end was trimmed by 5 bases and the J gene end by 3 bases; junction bases not matched to a gene: 6. Germline-derived CDR1 and CDR2 are SGHNT and YENEEA. CDR3 nucleotides: TGTGCCAGCAGCCCCGGAGGACAGGGCTACAATGAGCAGTTCTTC. It specifies CASSPGGQGYNEQFF. Drawing the rest from reference TRBV11-3 and TRBJ2-1, the complete variable domain is EAGVVQSPRYKIIEKKQPVAFWCNPISGHNTLYWYLQNLGQGPELLIRYENEEAVDDSQLPKDRFSAERLKGVDSTLKIQPAELGDSAVYLCASSPGGQGYNEQFFGPGTRLTVL.

This clonotype was counted a few times. V usage is TRBV28 and J usage is TRBJ2-7, with D perhaps given as TRBD1 or TRBD2 (5 bases each). The CDR3 extends over 15 amino acids. CDR1 and CDR2 from the germline V gene are MDHEN and SYDVKM. V gave up 4 bases and J gave up 0 bases, with 13 bases separating them. Written as DNA, the CDR3 is TGTGCCAGCAGTTCCCTTCCAGGGAGCTCCTACGAGCAGTACTTC. Protein: CASSSLPGSSYEQYF.

This chain links TRBV5-4 with TRBJ1-1; tentatively, D is TRBD1 (5 bases). The CDR3 extends over 15 amino acids. Trimming pared 3 bases from V and 2 bases from J, leaving 14 bases between. Germline V CDR1 and CDR2: SGHNT, YYREEE (reference sequence). Written as DNA, the CDR3 is TGTGCCAGCAGCTCCCTGCGGGGACTCAACACTGAAGCTTTCTTT. This encodes CASSSLRGLNTEAFF.

This clonotype appeared many times. The chain recombines TRBV4-2 with TRBJ1-5, with D unclear. CDR1 and CDR2 (germline): LGHNA, YNFKEQ. V lost 0 bases and J 4 bases, leaving 10 bases between the germline ends. The CDR3 loop spans 15 amino acids. The CDR3 spells CASSQDVAGNQPQHF. CDR3 DNA: TGTGCCAGCAGCCAAGACGTGGCCGGTAATCAGCCCCAGCATTTT.